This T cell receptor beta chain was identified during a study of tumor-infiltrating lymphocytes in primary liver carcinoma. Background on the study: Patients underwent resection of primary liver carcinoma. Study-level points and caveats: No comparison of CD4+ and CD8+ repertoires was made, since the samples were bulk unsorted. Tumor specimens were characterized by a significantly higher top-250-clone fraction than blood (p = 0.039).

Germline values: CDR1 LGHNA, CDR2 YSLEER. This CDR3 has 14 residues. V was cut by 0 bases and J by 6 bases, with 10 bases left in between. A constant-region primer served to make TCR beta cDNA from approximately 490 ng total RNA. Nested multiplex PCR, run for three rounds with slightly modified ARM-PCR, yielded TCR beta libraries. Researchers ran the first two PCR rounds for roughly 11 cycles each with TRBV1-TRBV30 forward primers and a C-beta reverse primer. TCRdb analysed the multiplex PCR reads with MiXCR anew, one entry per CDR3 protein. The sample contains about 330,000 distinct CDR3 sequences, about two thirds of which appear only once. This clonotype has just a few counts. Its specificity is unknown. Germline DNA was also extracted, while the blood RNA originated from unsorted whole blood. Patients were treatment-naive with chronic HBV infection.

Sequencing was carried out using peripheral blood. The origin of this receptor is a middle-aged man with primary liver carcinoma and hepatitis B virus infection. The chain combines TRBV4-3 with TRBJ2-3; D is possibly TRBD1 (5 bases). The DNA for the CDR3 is TGCGCCAGCAGCCAAGAACCAGGGTCGGATACGCAGTATTTT. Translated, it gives CASSQEPGSDTQYF.